This T cell receptor beta chain appears in the sequencing data of a study of response to subunit inactivated influenza vaccine. Deletions cut 4 bases from V and 3 bases from J, with 7 bases between. CDR1 is MNHNY and CDR2 is SVGAGI in the germline V gene (reference sequence). This CDR3 spans 13 amino acids. This clonotype appeared once. TCRdb itself ran the RT-PCR reads through MiXCR, one entry per CDR3 protein. The sample includes some 540,000 distinct CDR3 sequences, roughly 25% seen only once; the top ten take 2.5% to 3.5%. This same sample was also taken into another study, of T cells expressing NK-cell markers. That source notes: Researchers built TCR beta cDNA using 5'RACE template switching with UMIs. Sorted CD3+CD56-NKG2C+, CD3+CD56+NKG2C- and CD3+CD56+NKG2C+ T cells were the source of the TCR beta repertoires.

The sample consisted of CD4+ T cells sorted from PBMCs, taken less than 13 days after vaccination. This rearrangement joins TRBV6-6 to TRBJ1-5, with no clear D. The receptor was derived from a man aged 45-65 years who received an inactivated influenza vaccine. The CDR3 loop reads CASSSLYNQPQHF. The DNA of the CDR3 is TGTGCCAGCAGTTCGCTCTACAATCAGCCCCAGCATTTT.